The clone carrying this TCR beta chain has a handful of counts. The antigen is not known. Indicated treatment: approximately 18 received Ad26.COV2.S at low or high dose, single or two shots; several received placebo; per-sample allocation not given. Day 63 after the first vaccine or placebo injection was the time point for sampling. Germline assignment: CDR1 SGDLS and CDR2 YYNGEE. CDR3 length: 16 residues. Losses at the gene ends were 2 bases for V and 4 bases for J; bases not matched to a gene: 6. The record originates from a study of Ad26.COV2.S vaccination and SARS-CoV-2 variants. Study-wide background: Dosing was one shot or two shots 56 days apart.

Study-wide results and caveats: Responses of T cells in total may have been underestimated by the TCR breadth and depth analyses. Vaccine and placebo recipients had similar non-spike TCR breadth.

Method: immunoSEQ multiplex PCR; TCRdb's copy keeps in-frame clones and lacks some. There are approximately 480,000 clones in the sample; around 88% occur only once, and roughly 13% lies in the top ten. The chain carries TRBV9 and TRBJ2-7; TRBD2 matches 13 bases. This specimen was peripheral blood, taken in a trial of Ad26.COV2.S vaccine versus placebo. The source of this sequence is a person aged 18-60 years who received the Ad26.COV2.S COVID-19 vaccine or a placebo. DNA of the CDR3: TGTGCCAGCAGCGTCGGGACTAGCGGGAAAAATTACGAGCAGTACTTC. Amino acids: CASSVGTSGKNYEQYF.